The 25 T cell receptor beta chains reported below all come from one sample, sequenced in a study of radiation and T cells in renal cell carcinoma. Specified time point: blood 2 weeks post-SBRT. The treatment was: 15 Gy SBRT to primary tumor, nephrectomy 4 weeks later. Only in-frame clones appear in the TCRdb table, and some are missing; sequencing was by immunoSEQ multiplex PCR. Of about 120,000 clones listed, around four fifths are singletons. The sample here was blood, taken from a patient whose treatment included radiotherapy and nephrectomy. Every receptor here comes from a woman aged 60-75 years with renal cell carcinoma.

This chain joins TRBV10-3 and TRBJ2-7; the match to TRBD1 covers 12 bases. The germline gives CDR1 ENHRY, CDR2 SYGVKD. V shed 3 bases, J shed 7 bases, and the junction held 7 bases outside the gene matches. The CDR3 has 15 residues. The CDR3 bases are TGTGCCATCAGTGAAGGGGGACAGGGGGCGCGGGAGCAGTACTTC. The encoded protein is CAISEGGQGAREQYF.

The gene calls are TRBV7-9 and TRBJ2-5; D gene uncertain. The CDR3 contains 16 residues. Looked up from germline, CDR1 is SEHNR and CDR2 is FQNEAQ (reference sequence). V shed 4 bases and J shed 0 bases, with 15 bases lying between them. The CDR3: CASSSDLPEDQETQYF. In DNA form, the CDR3 reads TGTGCCAGCAGCTCAGACCTCCCAGAAGACCAAGAGACCCAGTACTTC.

This chain connects TRBV6-1 to TRBJ1-5, with D possibly TRBD1 on 5 matching bases. Germline V gene data show CDR1 as MNHNS and CDR2 as SASEGT. The CDR3 is made up of 11 amino acids. Trimming shortened V by 6 bases and J by 15 bases, and 15 bases separated the two germline ends. The CDR3 DNA follows: TGTGCCAGCAGCCAGGGATCCCTTAGGCATTTT. Residues: CASSQGSLRHF.

The V gene is TRBV9, the J gene TRBJ2-7, with a possible D match to TRBD2 (6 bases). The germline V and J ends were trimmed by 0 bases and 4 bases, with 11 bases remaining between them. Germline loops: CDR1 SGDLS, CDR2 YYNGEE. The CDR3 is 14 residues long. The CDR3 DNA is TGTGCCAGCAGCGTAGGCCCAGGGAGGTACGAGCAGTACTTC. Translated: CASSVGPGRYEQYF.

The rearrangement joins TRBV28 to TRBJ1-1, with D perhaps TRBD1 (5 bases). Germline loops: CDR1 MDHEN, CDR2 SYDVKM. The CDR3 loop spans 14 amino acids. Trimming stripped 5 bases from V and 1 base from J, with 11 bases between. CDR3 protein: CASSPRVANTEAFF. For the CDR3, the DNA is TGTGCCAGCAGTCCCAGGGTAGCGAACACTGAAGCTTTCTTT.

The gene calls are TRBV5-1 and TRBJ2-5; D gene unclear. Per germline, CDR1 SGHRS and CDR2 YFSETQ. With 2 bases removed from V and 4 bases from J, the gap between germline ends came to 6 bases. The CDR3 covers 12 residues. The DNA for the CDR3 is TGCGCCAGCAGCTTTTCATCAGAGACCCAGTACTTC. It encodes CASSFSSETQYF.

This chain joins TRBV27 and TRBJ1-6; maybe TRBD1 (6 bases). V dropped 6 bases and J dropped 8 bases, with 17 bases sitting between them. The CDR3 extends over 15 amino acids. Germline CDR1 reads MNHEY; CDR2 reads SMNVEV (reference sequence). CDR3 sequence reads: CASSREGVGYSPLHF. The CDR3 nucleotides are TGTGCCAGCAGCCGCGAGGGGGTGGGTTATTCACCCCTCCACTTT.

V usage is TRBV6-5 and J usage is TRBJ1-2, with D possibly matching TRBD1 (5 bases). V lost 7 bases to trimming and J lost 4 bases, with 19 bases between them. The CDR3 covers 15 residues. The germline V gene has CDR1 MNHEY and CDR2 SVGAGI. The CDR3 here is CASTSRRGAPYGYTF. In DNA, the CDR3 is TGTGCCAGCACCAGCCGCCGGGGCGCCCCCTATGGCTACACCTTC.

A few counts support this clone. V is TRBV2 and J is TRBJ1-4; no definite D call. V dropped 9 bases and J dropped 6 bases, with 11 bases sitting between them. This CDR3 comprises 12 residues. CDR1 SNHLY and CDR2 FYNNEI come from the germline V gene. The CDR3 spells CASSDDHEKLFF. The DNA of the CDR3 is TGTGCCAGTTCGGACGACCATGAAAAACTGTTTTTT.

The chain has TRBV19 and TRBJ1-1; 9 bases fit TRBD1. The CDR3 covers 13 residues. Germline CDR1 LNHDA, CDR2 SQIVND (reference sequence). V was clipped by 3 bases and J by 10 bases; unmatched bases: 6. DNA for the CDR3: TGTGCCAGTAGTATCCGGGACAGGGAGGTAGCTTTCTTT. It codes for CASSIRDREVAFF.

This clone was counted between two and nine times. V and J are TRBV5-6 and TRBJ1-1; TRBD1 is a possible D gene (6 bases). Germline CDR1 SGHDT, CDR2 YYEEEE. The CDR3 loop spans 14 amino acids. V lost 5 bases to trimming and J lost 5 bases, with 16 bases between them. This CDR3 reads CASRIGGRGTEAFF. CDR3 sequence (DNA): TGTGCCAGCAGAATTGGGGGCAGGGGAACTGAAGCTTTCTTT.

The chain couples TRBV6-1 to TRBJ2-7; D call uncertain. V dropped 6 bases and J dropped 1 base, with 7 bases sitting between them. The length of the CDR3 is 12 residues. Germline CDR1 MNHNS, CDR2 SASEGT. The CDR3 DNA reads TGTGCCAGCAGCATTCAGTCCTACGAGCAGTACTTC. It encodes CASSIQSYEQYF.

A note on this clone: A much bigger clone sits one base away, suggesting this may be a read error. The J gene is TRBJ1-5, the V gene TRBV28, with D maybe TRBD1 (5 bases). Deletions cut 8 bases from V and 3 bases from J, with 14 bases between. The CDR3 contains 14 residues. CDR1 MDHEN and CDR2 SYDVKM come from the germline V gene. The CDR3 nucleotides are TGTGCCAGCCGACCGGGGACCAACAATCAGCCCCAGCATTTT. Amino acids: CASRPGTNNQPQHF.

V and J are TRBV19 and TRBJ1-1; D might be TRBD1 (6 bases). Per germline, CDR1 LNHDA and CDR2 SQIVND (reference sequence). V gave up 7 bases and J gave up 4 bases, with 13 bases separating them. The CDR3 consists of 13 residues. The CDR3 is CASISDRSTEAFF. As DNA, the CDR3 is TGTGCCAGTATTTCGGACAGAAGCACTGAAGCTTTCTTT.

This clone was recorded once. The V and J genes are TRBV6-5 and TRBJ2-2, with D tentatively TRBD1 (5 bases). The CDR3 is made up of 15 amino acids. V was clipped by 4 bases and J by 6 bases, with 15 bases between them. The germline V gene has CDR1 MNHEY and CDR2 SVGAGI. This CDR3 is CASSFSGLRSGELFF. CDR3 DNA sequence: TGTGCCAGCAGTTTCTCAGGGTTAAGGTCCGGGGAGCTGTTTTTT.

The gene calls are TRBV27 and TRBJ2-7; possibly TRBD2 for D (7 bases). This CDR3 has 17 amino acids. Trimming stripped 5 bases from V and 6 bases from J, with 26 bases between. Germline assignment: CDR1 MNHEY and CDR2 SMNVEV (reference sequence). Here the CDR3 reads CASSNPNSAGEGAEQYF. The CDR3 DNA is TGTGCCAGCAGTAACCCTAATTCAGCAGGGGAGGGAGCCGAGCAGTACTTC.

This clone came up a few times. The chain couples TRBV7-2 to TRBJ1-5; unclear D gene. CDR1 is SGHTA and CDR2 is FQGNSA in the germline V gene. The CDR3 length is 13 residues. V lost 2 bases, J lost 4 bases, and 6 bases lay in between. Here the CDR3 DNA reads TGTGCCAGCAGCTTACATCCGAATCAGCCCCAGCATTTT. Its protein is CASSLHPNQPQHF.

The chain has TRBV9 and TRBJ2-7; TRBD2 aligns across 11 bases. Germline-derived CDR1 and CDR2 are SGDLS and YYNGEE. This CDR3 is built from 15 residues. The V segment lost 3 bases and the J segment 2 bases; nucleotides outside the gene matches: 4. In DNA, the CDR3 is TGTGCCAGCAGCGAAGGGACTAGCGGAACCTACGAGCAGTACTTC. Translation gives CASSEGTSGTYEQYF.

Points on this clone: This CDR3 is also generated by other DNA sequences in the sample. DNA for the CDR3: TGTGCCAGCAGTTTGCGTAATTCACCCCTCCACTTT. Protein sequence: CASSLRNSPLHF. V gene TRBV27 combines with J gene TRBJ1-6; D call uncertain. V was pared by 3 bases and J by 6 bases, with 3 bases between. Germline CDR1 reads MNHEY; CDR2 reads SMNVEV (reference sequence). The CDR3 has 12 amino acids.

This rearrangement joins TRBV19 to TRBJ1-5; D possibly corresponds to TRBD1 (5 bases). The germline V gene encodes CDR1 LNHDA and CDR2 SQIVND (reference sequence). The CDR3 loop spans 16 amino acids. Trimming took 5 bases from V and 6 from J, leaving 20 bases between them. The CDR3 nucleotides read TGTGCCAGTAGTCCGAGTACGGGGGTGGTAGGTCAGCCCCAGCATTTT. Translation: CASSPSTGVVGQPQHF.

The chain links TRBV5-1 to TRBJ1-1, with a weak D call TRBD1 (5 bases). V was clipped by 0 bases and J by 5 bases, with 8 bases between them. Germline loops: CDR1 SGHRS, CDR2 YFSETQ. The CDR3 consists of 13 residues. The CDR3 sequence: CASSLAEGTEAFF. As DNA, the CDR3 is TGCGCCAGCAGCTTGGCCGAGGGGACTGAAGCTTTCTTT.

This clone came up a few times. The rearrangement uses TRBV4-1 and TRBJ2-3; 15 bases are shared with TRBD2. The CDR3 is 14 residues long. The V gene's germline CDR1 is MGHRA and CDR2 YSYEKL. Trimming removed 9 bases from V and 4 bases from J; junction bases left unmatched: 2. The DNA for the CDR3 is TGCGCCAGTGGACTAGCGGGAGGGCCAGATACGCAGTATTTT. It encodes CASGLAGGPDTQYF.

In DNA form, the CDR3 reads TGTGCCAGCAGCTTACTGGCGGGAGGGCCGGTCACCGGGGAGCTGTTTTTT. It yields the protein CASSLLAGGPVTGELFF. V is TRBV7-9 and J is TRBJ2-2, with 9 bases fitting TRBD2. The V and J ends lost 2 bases and 4 bases, in that order; junction bases with no gene match: 8. The germline V gene has CDR1 SEHNR and CDR2 FQNEAQ (reference sequence). The CDR3 runs 17 residues.

V usage is TRBV5-4 and J usage is TRBJ1-1, with D maybe TRBD1 (5 bases). This CDR3 region has 16 residues. Trimming removed 1 base from V and 0 bases from J, with 13 bases in between. Looked up from germline, CDR1 is SGHNT and CDR2 is YYREEE (reference sequence). The CDR3 protein is CASSLYGGNLNTEAFF. The CDR3 region has the DNA TGTGCCAGCAGCTTGTACGGGGGGAATTTGAACACTGAAGCTTTCTTT.

Notes on this clone: Germline and junction disagree at one end, which may indicate a read error. The chain uses TRBV7-7 and TRBJ2-5, with 13 positions matching TRBD2. The CDR3 loop spans 18 amino acids. Looked up from germline, CDR1 is SSHAT and CDR2 is FNYEAQ (reference sequence). The CDR3 loop is CASSPGTSGIPFKETQYF. DNA of the CDR3: TGTGCTAGCAGCCCCGGGACTAGCGGGATACCATTTAAAGAGACCCAGTACTTC.